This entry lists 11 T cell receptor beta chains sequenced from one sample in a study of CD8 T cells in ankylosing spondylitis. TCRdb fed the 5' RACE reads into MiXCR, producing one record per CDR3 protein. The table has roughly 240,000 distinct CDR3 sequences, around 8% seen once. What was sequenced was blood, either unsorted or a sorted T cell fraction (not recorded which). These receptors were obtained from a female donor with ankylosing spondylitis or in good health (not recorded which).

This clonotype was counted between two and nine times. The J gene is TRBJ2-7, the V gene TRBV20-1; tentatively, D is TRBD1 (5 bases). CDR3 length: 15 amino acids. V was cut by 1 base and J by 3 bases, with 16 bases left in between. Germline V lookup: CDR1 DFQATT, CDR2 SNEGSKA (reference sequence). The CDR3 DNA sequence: TGCAGTGCTAGAGCCGGAGACAGAGGTAGCTACGAGCAGTACTTC. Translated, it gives CSARAGDRGSYEQYF.

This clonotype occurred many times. Written as DNA, the CDR3 is TGTGCCAGCAGCATGGGGTTCGAAACCCTAGGCTACACCTTC. Amino acid sequence: CASSMGFETLGYTF. The rearrangement joins TRBV5-4 to TRBJ1-2; no definite D call. Germline lookup yields CDR1 SGHNT and CDR2 YYREEE (reference sequence). The CDR3 contains 14 residues. Trimming left V 4 bases short and J 8 bases short, with 18 bases between. Supplemented by reference TRBV5-4 and TRBJ1-2, the full variable domain reads ETGVTQSPTHLIKTRGQQVTLRCSSQSGHNTVSWYQQALGQGPQFIFQYYREEENGRGNFPPRFSGLQFPNYSSELNVNALELDDSALYLCASSMGFETLGYTFGSGTRLTVV.

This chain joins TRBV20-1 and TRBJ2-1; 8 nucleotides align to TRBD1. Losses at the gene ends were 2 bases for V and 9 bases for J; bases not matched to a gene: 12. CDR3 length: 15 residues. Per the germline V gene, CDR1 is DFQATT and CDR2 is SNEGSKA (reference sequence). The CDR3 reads CSARFSGSTGGEQFF. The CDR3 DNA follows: TGCAGTGCTAGATTCAGCGGGTCCACAGGGGGTGAGCAGTTCTTC.

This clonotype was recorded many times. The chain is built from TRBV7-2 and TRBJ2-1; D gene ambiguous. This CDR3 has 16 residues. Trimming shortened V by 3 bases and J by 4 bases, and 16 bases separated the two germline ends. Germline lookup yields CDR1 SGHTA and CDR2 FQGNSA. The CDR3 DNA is TGTGCCAGCAGCTTTAGTAGTGGGGTGGGGTACAATGAGCAGTTCTTC. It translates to CASSFSSGVGYNEQFF.

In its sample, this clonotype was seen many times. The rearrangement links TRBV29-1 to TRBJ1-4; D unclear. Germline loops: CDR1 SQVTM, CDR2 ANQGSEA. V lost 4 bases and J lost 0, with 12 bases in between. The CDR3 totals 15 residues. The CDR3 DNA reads TGCAGCGTTGTTGACCCCGAGTCAACTAATGAAAAACTGTTTTTT. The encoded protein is CSVVDPESTNEKLFF.

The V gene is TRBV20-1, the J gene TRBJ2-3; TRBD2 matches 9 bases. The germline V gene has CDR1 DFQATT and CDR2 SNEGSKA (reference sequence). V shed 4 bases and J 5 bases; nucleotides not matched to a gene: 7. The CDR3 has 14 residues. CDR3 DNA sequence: TGCAGTGCTACGCGCGGGAGGGCCATAGATACGCAGTATTTT. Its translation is CSATRGRAIDTQYF.

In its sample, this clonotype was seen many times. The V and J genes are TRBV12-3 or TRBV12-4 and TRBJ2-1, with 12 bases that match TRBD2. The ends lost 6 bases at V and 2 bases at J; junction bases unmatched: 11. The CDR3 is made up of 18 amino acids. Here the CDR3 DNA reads TGTGCCAGCAGCCTACGGACTAGCGGGATTGTCCCCTACAATGAGCAGTTCTTC. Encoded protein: CASSLRTSGIVPYNEQFF.

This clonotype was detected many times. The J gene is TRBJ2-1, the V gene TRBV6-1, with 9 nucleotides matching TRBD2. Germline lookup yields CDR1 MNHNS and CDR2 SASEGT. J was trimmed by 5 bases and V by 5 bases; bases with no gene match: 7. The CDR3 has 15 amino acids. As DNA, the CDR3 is TGTGCCAGCAGTCCCCGACTAGCGGAGAACAATGAGCAGTTCTTC. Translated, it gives CASSPRLAENNEQFF.

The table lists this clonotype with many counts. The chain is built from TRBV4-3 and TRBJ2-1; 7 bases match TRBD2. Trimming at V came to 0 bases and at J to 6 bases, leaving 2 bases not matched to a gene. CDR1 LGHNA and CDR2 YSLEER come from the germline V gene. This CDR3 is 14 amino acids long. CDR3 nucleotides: TGCGCCAGCAGCCAAGATTGGACTAGCAATGAGCAGTTCTTC. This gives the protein CASSQDWTSNEQFF.

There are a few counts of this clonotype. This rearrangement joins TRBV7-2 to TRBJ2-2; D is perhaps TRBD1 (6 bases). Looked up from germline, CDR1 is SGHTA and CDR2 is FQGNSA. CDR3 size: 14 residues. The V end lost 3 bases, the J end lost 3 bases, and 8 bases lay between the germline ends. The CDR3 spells CASSLDRYTGELFF. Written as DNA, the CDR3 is TGTGCCAGCAGCTTGGACAGATACACCGGGGAGCTGTTTTTT.

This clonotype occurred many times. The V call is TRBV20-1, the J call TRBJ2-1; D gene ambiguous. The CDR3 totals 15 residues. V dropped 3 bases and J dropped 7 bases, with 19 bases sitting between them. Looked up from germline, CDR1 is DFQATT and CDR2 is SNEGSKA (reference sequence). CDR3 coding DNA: TGCAGTGCTAGTGACGCGAATGGAATTGGGAATGAGCAGTTCTTC. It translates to CSASDANGIGNEQFF.